These T cell receptor beta chains were read from a single sample in a study of blood T cells in healthy people across ages. TCRdb used MiXCR to reprocess the 5' RACE reads, holding one entry per CDR3 protein. The sample carries about 1 million distinct CDR3 sequences, 40% to 50% recorded once. The sample was blood. The source of these receptors is a woman in her sixties in good health. Each CDR3 is given with its conserved first and last residue. Fields, in order: V gene, J gene, clone size, D gene, CDR3 DNA, CDR3 protein. The D gene is left open where the match is weak. Not every row has a clone size; where given, it reads once, few, many or a size class.

>TRBV30|TRBJ2-7|NA|NA
TGTGCCTGGAGGAGGGCCGGGGCCTCCTACGAGCAGTACTTC
CAWRRAGASYEQYF
>TRBV19|TRBJ2-3|NA|NA
TGTGCCAGTAGTAGGGCTCACACAGATACGCAGTATTTT
CASSRAHTDTQYF
>TRBV4-1|TRBJ2-3|NA|TRBD2
TGCGCCAGCAGCCAAGATAGCTGGGGGGCGGGAGGGGCAGATACGCAGTATTTT
CASSQDSWGAGGADTQYF
>TRBV25-1|TRBJ2-1|NA|TRBD1
TGTGCCAGCAGCTTGATAACAGGGGGCGCGTCCAATGAGCAGTTCTTC
CASSLITGGASNEQFF
>TRBV24-1|TRBJ2-1|NA|TRBD2
TGTGCCACCAGCCGGGAGGGCCAGAACAATGAGCAGTTCTTC
CATSREGQNNEQFF
>TRBV6-1|TRBJ2-3|NA|TRBD2
TGTGCCAGCAGTGGGAGGGCGGGAGTAGAAACAGATACGCAGTATTTT
CASSGRAGVETDTQYF
>TRBV7-6|TRBJ2-1|NA|NA
TGTGCCAGCAGCTTAGCACTGGGAGAAGCTCGGGAGCAGTTCTTC
CASSLALGEAREQFF
>TRBV7-9|TRBJ2-3|NA|NA
TGTGCCAGCAGCTTTTCGGGCCTCCCGAAGTATTTT
CASSFSGLPKYF
>TRBV6-6|TRBJ2-4|NA|NA
TGTGCCAGCAGGATGCCAGGGAACAAAAACATTCAGTACTTC
CASRMPGNKNIQYF
>TRBV28|TRBJ1-5|NA|TRBD1
TGTGCCAGCAGTTCGGACAAACAGGGGGCCCGTCGCAATCAGCCCCAGCATTTT
CASSSDKQGARRNQPQHF
>TRBV28|TRBJ1-1|NA|NA
TGTGCCAGCAGTTTACAGCCGGTGATGAACACTGAAGCTTTCTTT
CASSLQPVMNTEAFF
>TRBV5-1|TRBJ2-1|few|NA
TGCGCCAGCAGCTTAAATGCGTGGACAGATGAGCAGTTCTTC
CASSLNAWTDEQFF
>TRBV20-1|TRBJ1-1|once|NA
TGCAGTGCTAGGAAGCAGCCCGGGGGGACTGAAGCTTTCTTT
CSARKQPGGTEAFF
>TRBV20-1|TRBJ2-1|few|TRBD2
TGCAGTGCTAGAGATGGGATCTTACTAGCGGGAGTTGGGAATGAGCAGTTCTTC
CSARDGILLAGVGNEQFF
>TRBV3-1|TRBJ2-4|NA|NA
TGTGCCAGCAGCCAACTTGTCCAGGGGGGATCCATTCAGTACTTC
CASSQLVQGGSIQYF
>TRBV20-1|TRBJ2-2|NA|TRBD1
TGCAGTGCTAGGTCCGGGACAGGGGGTCCCGGGGAGCTGTTTTTT
CSARSGTGGPGELFF
>TRBV21-1|TRBJ2-5|few|NA
TGTGCCAGCAAACGGTTGGGACAAGAGACCCAGTACTTC
CASKRLGQETQYF
>TRBV21-1|TRBJ2-3|NA|NA
TGTGCCAGCAGCAGGTCCCCTAGCGGATGCACAGATACGCAGTATTTT
CASSRSPSGCTDTQYF
>TRBV7-8|TRBJ1-2|once|NA
TGTGCCAGCAGCTTAGAACCCCGGAGGCCAGCGCCTAACTATGGCTACACCTTC
CASSLEPRRPAPNYGYTF
>TRBV6-1|TRBJ1-2|NA|NA
TGTGCCAGCACCGAGGGGGGGTACTATGGCTACACCTTC
CASTEGGYYGYTF
>TRBV9|TRBJ2-5|NA|NA
TGTGCCGGCAGCGGGTCTGGGGGCATAGAGACCCAGTACTTC
CAGSGSGGIETQYF
>TRBV7-9|TRBJ1-2|few|NA
TGTGCCAGCAGCTTGCAGGGGCCGGACTATGGCTACACCTTC
CASSLQGPDYGYTF
>TRBV4-1|TRBJ2-5|NA|NA
TGCGCCAGCAGCCAAGGGCCAGACCTAGAGACCCAGTACTTC
CASSQGPDLETQYF
>TRBV29-1|TRBJ2-1|NA|NA
TGCAGCGGCATGGGGGCTGTCTACAATGAGCAGTTCTTC
CSGMGAVYNEQFF
>TRBV11-2|TRBJ2-7|few|NA
TGTGCCAGCAGGTACCGGGCCCGTAGGGAGTACGAGCAGTACTTC
CASRYRARREYEQYF
>TRBV29-1|TRBJ2-2|once|TRBD2
TGCAGCGTGCGCCGGGGACTAGCGGGAGGGCCGATCGGGGAGCTGTTTTTT
CSVRRGLAGGPIGELFF